Reported below is one T cell receptor (beta chain). This sample stems from a study of blood T cell repertoires in COVID-19. Study-level background: In each case, the material was cDNA or gDNA derived from T cells, B-cell-depleted T cells, or PBMCs.

The method was immunoSEQ multiplex PCR; TCRdb's version includes in-frame clones alone and lacks a portion of them. The table shows fewer than 400,000 clones, with 75% to 90% occurring only once. The CDR3 consists of 14 residues. Deletions cut 0 bases from V and 3 bases from J, with 10 bases between. CDR1 is SGHRS and CDR2 is YFSETQ in the germline V gene. This chain connects TRBV5-1 to TRBJ2-7; a weak D match, TRBD2 (5 bases). This clonotype was sampled from a woman under 30 with acute or convalescent COVID-19. Sequenced: peripheral blood. The CDR3 nucleotides read TGCGCCAGCAGCTTGGTTGCGGGTGGCTACGAGCAGTACTTC. This sequence encodes CASSLVAGGYEQYF.